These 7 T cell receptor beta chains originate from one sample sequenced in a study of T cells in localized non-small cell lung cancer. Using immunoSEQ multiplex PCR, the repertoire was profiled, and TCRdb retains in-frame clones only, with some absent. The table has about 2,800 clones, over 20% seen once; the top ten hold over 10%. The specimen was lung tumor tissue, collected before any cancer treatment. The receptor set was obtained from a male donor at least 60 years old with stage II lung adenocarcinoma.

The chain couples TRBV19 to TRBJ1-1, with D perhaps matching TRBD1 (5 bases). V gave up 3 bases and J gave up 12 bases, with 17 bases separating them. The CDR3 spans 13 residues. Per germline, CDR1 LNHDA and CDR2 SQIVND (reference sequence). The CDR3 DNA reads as TGTGCCAGTAGTATCGGCATTCGGGGGATAACTTTCTTT. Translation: CASSIGIRGITFF.

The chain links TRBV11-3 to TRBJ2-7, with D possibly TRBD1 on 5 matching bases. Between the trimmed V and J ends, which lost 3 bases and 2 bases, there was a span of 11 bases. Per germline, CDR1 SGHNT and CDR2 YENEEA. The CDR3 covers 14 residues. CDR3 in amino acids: CASSFYTGPYEQYF. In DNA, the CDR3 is TGTGCCAGCAGCTTTTACACAGGACCCTACGAGCAGTACTTC.

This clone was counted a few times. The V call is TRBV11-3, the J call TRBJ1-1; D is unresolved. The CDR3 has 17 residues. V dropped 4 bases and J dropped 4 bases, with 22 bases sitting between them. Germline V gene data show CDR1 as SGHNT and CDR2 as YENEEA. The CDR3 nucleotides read TGTGCCAGCAGCTCCCCCACAGTTGAGGGTATGAGCACTGAAGCTTTCTTT. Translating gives CASSSPTVEGMSTEAFF.

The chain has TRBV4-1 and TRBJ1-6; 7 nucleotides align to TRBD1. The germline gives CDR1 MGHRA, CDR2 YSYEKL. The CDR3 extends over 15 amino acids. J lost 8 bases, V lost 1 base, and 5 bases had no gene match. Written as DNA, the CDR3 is TGCGCCAGCAGCCAAGCGGAGGGGGCTGATTCACCCCTCCACTTT. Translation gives CASSQAEGADSPLHF.

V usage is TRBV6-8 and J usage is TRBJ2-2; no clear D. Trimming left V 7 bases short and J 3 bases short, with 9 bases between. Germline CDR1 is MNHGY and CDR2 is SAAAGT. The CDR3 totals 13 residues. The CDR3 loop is CASTKDDTGELFF. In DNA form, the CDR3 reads TGTGCCAGCACCAAGGACGACACCGGGGAGCTGTTTTTT.

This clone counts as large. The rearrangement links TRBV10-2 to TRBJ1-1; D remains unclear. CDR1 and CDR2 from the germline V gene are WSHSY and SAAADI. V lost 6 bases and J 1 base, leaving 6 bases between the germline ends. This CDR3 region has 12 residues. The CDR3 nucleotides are TGCGCCAGCAGCCCAGGGAACACTGAAGCTTTCTTT. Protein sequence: CASSPGNTEAFF.

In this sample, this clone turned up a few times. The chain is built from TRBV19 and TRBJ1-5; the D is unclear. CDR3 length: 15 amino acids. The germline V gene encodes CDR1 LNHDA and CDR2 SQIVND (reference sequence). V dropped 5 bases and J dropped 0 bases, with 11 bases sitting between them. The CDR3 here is CASSPSRDSNQPQHF. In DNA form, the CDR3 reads TGTGCCAGTAGTCCTTCTCGCGATAGCAATCAGCCCCAGCATTTT.